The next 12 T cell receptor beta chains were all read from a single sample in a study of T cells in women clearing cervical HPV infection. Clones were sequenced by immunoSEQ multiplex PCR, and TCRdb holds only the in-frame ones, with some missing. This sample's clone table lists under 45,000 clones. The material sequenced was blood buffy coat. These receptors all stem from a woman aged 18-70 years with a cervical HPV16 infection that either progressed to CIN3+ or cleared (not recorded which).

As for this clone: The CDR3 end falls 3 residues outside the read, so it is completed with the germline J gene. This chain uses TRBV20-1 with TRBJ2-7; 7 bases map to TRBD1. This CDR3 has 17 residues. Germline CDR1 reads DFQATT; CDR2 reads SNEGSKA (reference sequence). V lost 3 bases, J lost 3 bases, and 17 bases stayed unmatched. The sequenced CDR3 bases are TGCAGTGCTAGTTCGCCAGGACAGGCGGTCAAAATCTACGAG. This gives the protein CSASSPGQAVKIYE. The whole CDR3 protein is CSASSPGQAVKIYEQYF.

CDR3 bases read: TGTGCCAGCAGCCCTCTAGCGGGAGTCACAGATACG. It codes for CASSPLAGVTDT. Given in full, the CDR3 is CASSPLAGVTDTQYF. The chain employs TRBV7-3 and TRBJ2-3; 10 bases are shared with TRBD2. The CDR3 goes on 3 residues after the read ends, and that part is filled in from the germline J gene. V gave up 5 bases and J gave up 2 bases; unmatched junction bases: 4. The length of the CDR3 is 15 residues. CDR1 SGHTA and CDR2 FQGTGA come from the germline V gene.

The part of the CDR3 DNA that was read is TGTGCCATCAGCAGGGGGCTGGGTAATTCACCC. As protein: CAISRGLGNSP. From start to end, the CDR3 is CAISRGLGNSPLHF. This sequence joins TRBV10-3 and TRBJ1-6, with TRBD1 identical over 8 bases. The read gets to within 3 residues of the CDR3 end, and the germline J gene fills in the rest. V lost 6 bases to trimming and J lost 6 bases; unmatched junction nucleotides: 4. Germline V gene sequence: CDR1 ENHRY, CDR2 SYGVKD. The CDR3 runs to 14 residues.

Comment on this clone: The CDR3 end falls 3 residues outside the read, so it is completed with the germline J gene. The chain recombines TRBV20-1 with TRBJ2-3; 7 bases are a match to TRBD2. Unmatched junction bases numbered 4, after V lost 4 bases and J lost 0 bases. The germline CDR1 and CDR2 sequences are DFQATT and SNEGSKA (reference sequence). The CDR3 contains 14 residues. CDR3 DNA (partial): TGCAGTGCTAAAGGGACTACGAGCACAGATACG. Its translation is CSAKGTTSTDT. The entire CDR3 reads CSAKGTTSTDTQYF.

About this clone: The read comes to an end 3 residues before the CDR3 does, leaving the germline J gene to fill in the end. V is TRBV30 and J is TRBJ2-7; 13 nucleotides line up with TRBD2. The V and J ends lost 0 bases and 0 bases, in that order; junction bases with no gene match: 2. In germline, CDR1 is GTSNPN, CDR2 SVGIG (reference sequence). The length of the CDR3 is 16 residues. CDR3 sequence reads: CAWSVLAGGPSYEQYF. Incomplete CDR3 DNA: TGTGCCTGGAGTGTACTAGCGGGAGGGCCCTCCTACGAG.

The covered CDR3 bases are TGTGCCAGCAGCTTCGGACAAAGCATT. As protein: CASSFGQSI. The complete CDR3 reads CASSFGQSIQYF. The chain employs TRBV5-5 and TRBJ2-4; tentative D call: TRBD1 (5 bases). The missing CDR3 end, 3 residues past where the read stops, is filled in from the germline J gene. This CDR3 has 12 amino acids. Trimming shortened V by 2 bases and J by 9 bases, and 9 bases separated the two germline ends. Looked up from germline, CDR1 is SGHKS and CDR2 is YYEKEE (reference sequence).

The chain's CDR3 is CASSPPITSGSLYNEQFF. Incomplete CDR3 DNA: TGTGCCAGCTCACCACCGATTACTAGCGGGAGTCTCTACAATGAG. V usage is TRBV18 and J usage is TRBJ2-1; 11 bases fit TRBD2. Read data end 3 residues before the CDR3 end; the end is taken from the germline J gene. V was pared by 0 bases and J by 3 bases, with 7 bases of the junction left unmatched. Per the germline V gene, CDR1 is KGHSH and CDR2 is LQKENI. This CDR3 is 18 amino acids long.

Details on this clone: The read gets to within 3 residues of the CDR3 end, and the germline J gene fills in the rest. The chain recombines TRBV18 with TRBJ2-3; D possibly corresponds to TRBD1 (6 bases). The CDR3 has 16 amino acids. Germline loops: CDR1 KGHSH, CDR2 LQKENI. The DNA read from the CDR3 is TGTGCCAGCTCACCGCCGGTGGACAGACCCTGGGAGACG. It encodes CASSPPVDRPWET. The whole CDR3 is CASSPPVDRPWETQYF.

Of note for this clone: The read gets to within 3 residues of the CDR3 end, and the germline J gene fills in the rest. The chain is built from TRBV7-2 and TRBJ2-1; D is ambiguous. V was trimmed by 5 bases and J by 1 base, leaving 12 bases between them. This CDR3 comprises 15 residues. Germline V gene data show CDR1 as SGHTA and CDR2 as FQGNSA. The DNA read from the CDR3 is TGTGCCAGCAGCCGCCCTGAGGTATCCTACAATGAG. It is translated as CASSRPEVSYNE. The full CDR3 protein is CASSRPEVSYNEQFF.

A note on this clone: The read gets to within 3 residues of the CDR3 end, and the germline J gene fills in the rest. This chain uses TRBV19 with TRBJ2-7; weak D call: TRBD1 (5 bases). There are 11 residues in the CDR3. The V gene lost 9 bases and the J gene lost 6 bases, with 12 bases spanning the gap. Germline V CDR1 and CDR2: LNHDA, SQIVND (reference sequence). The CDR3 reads CASGLQAEQYF. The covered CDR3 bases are TGTGCCAGCGGCTTACAGGCCGAG.

CDR3 DNA (partial): TGTGCCAGCACGGGGGGGTCCTCCTACGAG. Residues: CASTGGSSYE. The complete CDR3 sequence is CASTGGSSYEQYF. This chain links TRBV2 with TRBJ2-7, with 8 bases aligning to TRBD2. The read halts 3 residues ahead of the CDR3 end, with the missing end drawn from the germline J gene. Germline lookup yields CDR1 SNHLY and CDR2 FYNNEI. V trimming: 7 bases; J trimming: 0 bases; junction bases outside the gene matches: 2. The CDR3 loop spans 13 amino acids.

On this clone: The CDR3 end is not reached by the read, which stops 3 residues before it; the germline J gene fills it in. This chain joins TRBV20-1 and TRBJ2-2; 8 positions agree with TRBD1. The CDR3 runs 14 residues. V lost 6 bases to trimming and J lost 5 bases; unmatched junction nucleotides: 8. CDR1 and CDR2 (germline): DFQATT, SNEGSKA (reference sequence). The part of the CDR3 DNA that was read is TGCAGTGCCAGGGACAGGCTGAGTACCGGGGAG. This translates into CSARDRLSTGE. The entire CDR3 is CSARDRLSTGELFF.